The 19 T cell receptor beta chains below were found in one sample sequenced in a study of cytomegalovirus exposure and HLA in healthy donors. Primers for the PCR totalled 60 Vbeta and 13 Jbeta. Measured with immunoSEQ multiplex PCR; TCRdb has only the in-frame clones, and not every one. This repertoire shows under 150,000 clones, roughly 80% found once; its top ten account for roughly 4%. Sequencing input: PBMCs. These receptors were collected from a middle-aged woman in good health and CMV-seronegative.

The V and J genes are TRBV7-2 and TRBJ2-5, with 14 bases that match TRBD2. The CDR3 loop spans 15 amino acids. V was pared by 7 bases and J by 4 bases, with 5 bases of the junction left unmatched. The V gene's germline CDR1 is SGHTA and CDR2 FQGNSA. The CDR3 nucleotides are TGTGCCAGCACAGTAGGACTAGCGGGGGGAGAGACCCAGTACTTC. Translated: CASTVGLAGGETQYF. The whole variable domain, remainder taken from reference TRBV7-2 and TRBJ2-5, is GAGVSQSPSNKVTEKGKDVELRCDPISGHTALYWYRQSLGQGLEFLIYFQGNSAPDKSGLPSDRFSAERTGGSVSTLTIQRTQQEDSAVYLCASTVGLAGGETQYFGPGTRLLVL.

This chain connects TRBV7-2 to TRBJ2-5; weak D call: TRBD1 (7 bases). Trimming removed 8 bases from V and 7 bases from J, with 26 bases in between. Germline CDR1 SGHTA, CDR2 FQGNSA. This CDR3 comprises 16 residues. In nucleotides, the CDR3 is TGTGCCAGCGGGAGGCAGTCGGCACAGGGGATGGTGACCCAGTACTTC. Amino acid sequence: CASGRQSAQGMVTQYF.

CDR3 sequence (DNA): TGTGCCAGCATGACAGGGACGGTGGAGACCCAGTACTTC. Encoded protein: CASMTGTVETQYF. The chain couples TRBV6-1 to TRBJ2-5, with 7 positions matching TRBD1. The J segment lost 5 bases and the V segment lost 7 bases, leaving 7 bases of the junction unmatched. The CDR3 covers 13 residues. Germline assignment: CDR1 MNHNS and CDR2 SASEGT.

This clone was seen a handful of times. The chain has TRBV5-1 and TRBJ1-4; D is unresolved. The germline V gene has CDR1 SGHRS and CDR2 YFSETQ. This CDR3 region has 14 residues. V was pared by 0 bases and J by 3 bases, with 6 bases between. The CDR3, as DNA: TGCGCCAGCAGCTTGGTGGCAGCTAATGAAAAACTGTTTTTT. Its protein is CASSLVAANEKLFF.

The gene calls are TRBV19 and TRBJ1-3; TRBD1 aligns across 7 bases. The CDR3 contains 16 residues. Trimming took 11 bases from V and 0 from J; bases not matched to a gene: 13. Per the germline V gene, CDR1 is LNHDA and CDR2 is SQIVND (reference sequence). CDR3 bases: TGTGCCTCGGGACAGAAGAATTGGGACTCTGGAAACACCATATATTTT. This gives the protein CASGQKNWDSGNTIYF.

V and J are TRBV28 and TRBJ1-5; perhaps TRBD1 as D (5 bases). This CDR3 region has 13 residues. Trimming pared 3 bases from V and 7 bases from J, leaving 10 bases between. The V gene's germline CDR1 is MDHEN and CDR2 SYDVKM. As DNA, the CDR3 is TGTGCCAGCAGTTTTGGGCAGGGACAGCCCCAGCATTTT. Protein: CASSFGQGQPQHF. Complete variable domain (other parts from reference TRBV28 and TRBJ1-5): DVKVTQSSRYLVKRTGEKVFLECVQDMDHENMFWYRQDPGLGLRLIYFSYDVKMKEKGDIPEGYSVSREKKERFSLILESASTNQTSMYLCASSFGQGQPQHFGDGTRLSIL.

The rearrangement links TRBV6-5 to TRBJ1-2; 7 positions match TRBD1. The CDR3 sequence is 13 residues long. Per the germline V gene, CDR1 is MNHEY and CDR2 is SVGAGI. V was clipped by 6 bases and J by 3 bases; unmatched bases: 4. As DNA, the CDR3 is TGTGCCAGCAGCTACGACAGGGACTATGGCTACACCTTC. Translated: CASSYDRDYGYTF.

The chain couples TRBV6-6 to TRBJ1-5; D is perhaps TRBD1 (5 bases). Germline V gene sequence: CDR1 MNHNY, CDR2 SVGAGI (reference sequence). The CDR3 totals 14 residues. V lost 6 bases and J 0 bases, leaving 9 bases between the germline ends. The CDR3: CASSADNSNQPQHF. As DNA, the CDR3 is TGTGCCAGCAGCGCGGACAATAGCAATCAGCCCCAGCATTTT.

The chain employs TRBV5-1 and TRBJ2-7; TRBD1 matches at 8 bases. Germline CDR1 and CDR2: SGHRS and YFSETQ. Trimming took 4 bases from V and 0 from J; bases not matched to a gene: 6. The CDR3 is 15 amino acids. CDR3 protein: CASSPGQGSSYEQYF. For the CDR3, the DNA is TGCGCCAGCAGCCCCGGACAGGGTAGCTCCTACGAGCAGTACTTC.

The gene calls are TRBV27 and TRBJ2-7; D gene unclear. This CDR3 is 11 amino acids long. CDR1 is MNHEY, CDR2 SMNVEV, per germline (reference sequence). Trimming took off 5 bases at V and 3 bases at J, with 5 bases between the two ends. The CDR3 DNA reads TGTGCCAGCAGTCCCAACTACGAGCAGTACTTC. Encoded protein: CASSPNYEQYF.

The chain joins TRBV5-1 to TRBJ1-4, with no clear D. CDR3 length: 14 amino acids. Trimming removed 0 bases at V and 8 bases at J, with 11 bases between. Germline V lookup: CDR1 SGHRS, CDR2 YFSETQ. The CDR3: CASSLGRAGEKLFF. CDR3 nucleotide sequence: TGCGCCAGCAGCTTGGGGAGGGCGGGCGAAAAACTGTTTTTT.

The J gene is TRBJ2-4, the V gene TRBV18; TRBD2 aligns across 16 bases. Losses at the gene ends were 3 bases for V and 0 bases for J; bases not matched to a gene: 5. This CDR3 spans 19 amino acids. The germline V gene encodes CDR1 KGHSH and CDR2 LQKENI. CDR3 amino acids: CASSPGLAGGPRAKNIQYF. For the CDR3, the DNA is TGTGCCAGCTCACCGGGACTAGCGGGAGGGCCGAGAGCCAAAAACATTCAGTACTTC.

The chain has TRBV7-3 and TRBJ2-4, with 10 bases lining up with TRBD1. After removal of 2 bases from V and 8 bases from J, the junction contained 6 bases not matched to a gene. The CDR3 loop spans 15 amino acids. CDR1 is SGHTA, CDR2 FQGTGA, per germline. CDR3 nucleotides: TGTGCCAGCAGCTTAGGGACAGGGGTTTGGGACATTCAGTACTTC. This encodes CASSLGTGVWDIQYF.

The rearrangement links TRBV4-2 to TRBJ1-3; D is undetermined. Germline-derived CDR1 and CDR2 are LGHNA and YNFKEQ. V was clipped by 1 base and J by 2 bases, with 9 bases between them. The CDR3 loop spans 15 amino acids. CDR3 bases: TGTGCCAGCAGCCAAGGTCTATTAGCTGGAAACACCATATATTTT. This gives the protein CASSQGLLAGNTIYF.

The rearrangement uses TRBV4-1 and TRBJ2-2, with 7 positions matching TRBD1. The CDR3 sequence is 16 residues long. V shed 1 base and J 5 bases; nucleotides not matched to a gene: 7. Germline V gives CDR1 MGHRA, CDR2 YSYEKL. CDR3 in amino acids: CASSQVPGGGTGELFF. CDR3 nucleotides: TGCGCCAGCAGCCAAGTCCCAGGGGGTGGGACCGGGGAGCTGTTTTTT.

This sequence joins TRBV15 and TRBJ1-6; 8 nucleotides line up with TRBD1. The CDR3 is made up of 15 amino acids. Germline CDR1 and CDR2: LNHNV and YYDKDF (reference sequence). V trimming: 1 base; J trimming: 9 bases; junction bases outside the gene matches: 5. In DNA form, the CDR3 reads TGTGCCACCAGCAGAGGGGGGACAGGAATTTCACCCCTCCACTTT. The encoded protein is CATSRGGTGISPLHF.

The chain carries TRBV4-1 and TRBJ2-2; D unclear. The germline gives CDR1 MGHRA, CDR2 YSYEKL. The CDR3 is 16 residues long. Trimming stripped 0 bases from V and 1 base from J, with 9 bases between. This chain's CDR3 is CASSQDWALNTGELFF. CDR3 nucleotide sequence: TGCGCCAGCAGCCAAGATTGGGCGCTGAACACCGGGGAGCTGTTTTTT.

This sequence joins TRBV25-1 and TRBJ1-1; 8 bases are shared with TRBD1. Trimming at V came to 4 bases and at J to 1 base, leaving 2 bases not matched to a gene. CDR1 MGHDK and CDR2 SYGVNS come from the germline V gene. This CDR3 region has 14 residues. As DNA, the CDR3 is TGTGCCAGCAGTGCCGGACAGGGGAACACTGAAGCTTTCTTT. Translating it yields CASSAGQGNTEAFF.

The chain links TRBV29-1 to TRBJ2-2; 7 nucleotides match TRBD1. The junction had 5 bases not matched to a gene; V was cut back by 1 base and J by 6 bases. CDR1 and CDR2 from the germline V gene are SQVTM and ANQGSEA. This CDR3 is built from 14 residues. CDR3 protein: CSVEGQGVAGELFF. The DNA for the CDR3 is TGCAGCGTTGAAGGGCAGGGGGTAGCCGGGGAGCTGTTTTTT.